This TCR beta chain comes out of a study of blood T cell repertoires in COVID-19. The V and J ends lost 3 bases and 4 bases respectively, with 6 bases between them. Germline CDR1 and CDR2: LNHDA and SQIVND (reference sequence). The CDR3 sequence is 12 residues long. The method was immunoSEQ multiplex PCR; TCRdb's version includes in-frame clones alone and lacks a portion of them. Of 250,000 to 350,000 clones listed, over 75% are singletons. The specimen was PBMCs or T cells enriched from blood (not recorded which). The source of this sequence is a woman aged 30 to 39 who had recovered from COVID-19. This chain uses TRBV19 with TRBJ1-1; no definite D call. CDR3 in DNA: TGTGCCAGTAGTATCAGGCCCACTGAAGCTTTCTTT. This codes for CASSIRPTEAFF.